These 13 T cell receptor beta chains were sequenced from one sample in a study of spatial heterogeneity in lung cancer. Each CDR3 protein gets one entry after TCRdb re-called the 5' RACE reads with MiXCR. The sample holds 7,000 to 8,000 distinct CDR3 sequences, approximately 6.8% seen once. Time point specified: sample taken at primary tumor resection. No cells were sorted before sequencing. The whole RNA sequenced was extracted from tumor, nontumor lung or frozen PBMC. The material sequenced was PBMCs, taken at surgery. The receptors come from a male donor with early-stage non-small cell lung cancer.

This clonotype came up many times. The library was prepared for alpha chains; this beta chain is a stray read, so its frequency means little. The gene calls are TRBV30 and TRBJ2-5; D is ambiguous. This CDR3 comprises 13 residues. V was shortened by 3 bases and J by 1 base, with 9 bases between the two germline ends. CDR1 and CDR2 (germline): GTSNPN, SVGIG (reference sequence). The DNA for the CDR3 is TGTGCCTGGAGCGCAATGAGCCAAGAGACCCAGTACTTC. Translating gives CAWSAMSQETQYF.

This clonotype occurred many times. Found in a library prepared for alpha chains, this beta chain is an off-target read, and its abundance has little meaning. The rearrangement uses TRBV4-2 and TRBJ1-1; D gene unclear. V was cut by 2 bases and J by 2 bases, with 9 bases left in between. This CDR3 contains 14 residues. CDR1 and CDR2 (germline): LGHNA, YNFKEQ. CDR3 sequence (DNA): TGTGCCAGCAGCCAACCATACACCAACACTGAAGCTTTCTTT. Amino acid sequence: CASSQPYTNTEAFF.

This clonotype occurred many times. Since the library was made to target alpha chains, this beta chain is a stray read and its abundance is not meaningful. DNA for the CDR3: TGTGCCAGCAGCGTAGTACTAACCTACAATGAGCAGTTCTTC. Amino acids: CASSVVLTYNEQFF. The rearrangement links TRBV9 to TRBJ2-1; no firm D call. CDR1 is SGDLS and CDR2 is YYNGEE in the germline V gene. V shed 0 bases and J shed 2 bases, with 6 bases lying between them. The CDR3 has 14 amino acids.

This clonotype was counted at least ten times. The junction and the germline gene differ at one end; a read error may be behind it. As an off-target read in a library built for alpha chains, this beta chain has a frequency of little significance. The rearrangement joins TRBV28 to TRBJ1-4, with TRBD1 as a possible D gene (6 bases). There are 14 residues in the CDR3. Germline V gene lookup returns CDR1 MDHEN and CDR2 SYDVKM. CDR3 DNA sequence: TGTGCCAGCAGTCCCGGGACAACAAATGAAAAACTGTTTTTT. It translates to CASSPGTTNEKLFF.

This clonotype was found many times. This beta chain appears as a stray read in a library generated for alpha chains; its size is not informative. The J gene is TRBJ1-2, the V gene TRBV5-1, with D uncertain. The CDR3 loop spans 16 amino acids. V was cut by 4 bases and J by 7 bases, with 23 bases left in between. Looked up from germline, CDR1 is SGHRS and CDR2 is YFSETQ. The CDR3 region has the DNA TGCGCCAGCAGCCCTGAGGAGGGCGCCTTCCCCGGTGGCTACACCTTC. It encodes CASSPEEGAFPGGYTF. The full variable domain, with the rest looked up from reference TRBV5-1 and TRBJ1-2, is KAGVTQTPRYLIKTRGQQVTLSCSPISGHRSVSWYQQTPGQGLQFLFEYFSETQRNKGNFPGRFSGRQFSNSRSEMNVSTLELGDSALYLCASSPEEGAFPGGYTFGSGTRLTVV.

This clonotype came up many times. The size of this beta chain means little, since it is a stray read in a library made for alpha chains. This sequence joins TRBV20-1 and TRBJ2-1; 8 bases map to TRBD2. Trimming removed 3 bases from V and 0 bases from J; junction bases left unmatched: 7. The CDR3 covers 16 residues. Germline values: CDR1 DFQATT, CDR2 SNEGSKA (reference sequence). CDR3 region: CSASPGGGISYNEQFF. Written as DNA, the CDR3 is TGCAGTGCTAGCCCCGGGGGGGGCATCTCCTACAATGAGCAGTTCTTC.

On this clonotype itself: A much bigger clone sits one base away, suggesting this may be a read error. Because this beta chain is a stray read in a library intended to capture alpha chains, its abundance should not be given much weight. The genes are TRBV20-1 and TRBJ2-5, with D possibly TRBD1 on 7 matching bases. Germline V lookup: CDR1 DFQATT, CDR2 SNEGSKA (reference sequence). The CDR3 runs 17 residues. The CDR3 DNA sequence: TGCTGTGCTAGAGATTCGGGGGACAGCATGCCGCAAGAGACCCAGTACTTC. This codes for CCARDSGDSMPQETQYF.

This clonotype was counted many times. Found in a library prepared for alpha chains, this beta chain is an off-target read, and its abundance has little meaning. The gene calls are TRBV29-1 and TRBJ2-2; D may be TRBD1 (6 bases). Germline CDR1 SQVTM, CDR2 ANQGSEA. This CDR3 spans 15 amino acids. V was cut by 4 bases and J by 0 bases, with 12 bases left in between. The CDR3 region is CSVGEQGANTGELFF. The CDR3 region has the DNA TGCAGCGTTGGAGAACAGGGAGCGAACACCGGGGAGCTGTTTTTT.

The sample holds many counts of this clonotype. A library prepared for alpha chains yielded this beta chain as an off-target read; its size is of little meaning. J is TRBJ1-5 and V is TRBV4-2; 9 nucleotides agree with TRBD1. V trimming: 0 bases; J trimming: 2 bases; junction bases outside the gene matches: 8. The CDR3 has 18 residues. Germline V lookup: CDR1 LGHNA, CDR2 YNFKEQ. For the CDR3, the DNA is TGTGCCAGCAGCCAAGATCTCCCGGGACAGGGTGGCAATCAGCCCCAGCATTTT. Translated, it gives CASSQDLPGQGGNQPQHF.

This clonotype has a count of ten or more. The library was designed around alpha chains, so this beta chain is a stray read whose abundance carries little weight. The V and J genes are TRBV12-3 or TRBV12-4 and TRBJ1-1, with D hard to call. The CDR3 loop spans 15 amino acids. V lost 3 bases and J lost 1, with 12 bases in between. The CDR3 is CASSLRPGQNTEAFF. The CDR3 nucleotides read TGTGCCAGCAGTTTGAGGCCAGGCCAGAACACTGAAGCTTTCTTT.

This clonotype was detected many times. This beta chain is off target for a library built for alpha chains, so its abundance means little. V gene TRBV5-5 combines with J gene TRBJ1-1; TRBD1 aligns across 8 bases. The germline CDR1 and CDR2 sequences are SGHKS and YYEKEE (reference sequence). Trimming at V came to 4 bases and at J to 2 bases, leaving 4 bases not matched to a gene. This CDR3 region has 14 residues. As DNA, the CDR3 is TGTGCCAGCAGCGCGGGACAGGCAAACACTGAAGCTTTCTTT. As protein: CASSAGQANTEAFF.

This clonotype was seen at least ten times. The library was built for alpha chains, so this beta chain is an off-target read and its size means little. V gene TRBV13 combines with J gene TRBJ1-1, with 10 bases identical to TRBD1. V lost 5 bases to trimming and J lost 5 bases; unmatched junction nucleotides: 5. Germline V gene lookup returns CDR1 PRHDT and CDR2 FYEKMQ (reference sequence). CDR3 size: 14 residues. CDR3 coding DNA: TGTGCCAGCAGCCCGGGGACAGGGGCAACTGAAGCTTTCTTT. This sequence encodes CASSPGTGATEAFF.

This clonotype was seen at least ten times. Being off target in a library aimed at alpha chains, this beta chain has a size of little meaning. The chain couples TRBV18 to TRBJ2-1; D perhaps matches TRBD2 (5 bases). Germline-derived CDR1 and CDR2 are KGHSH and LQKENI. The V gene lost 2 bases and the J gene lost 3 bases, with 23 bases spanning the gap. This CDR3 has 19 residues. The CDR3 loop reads CASSPTSSSWTSFYNEQFF. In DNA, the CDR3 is TGTGCCAGCTCACCAACCTCGAGTTCTTGGACTTCATTCTACAATGAGCAGTTCTTC.